Presented here are 24 T cell receptor beta chains from one specimen sequenced in a study of T cell changes during pregnancy in multiple sclerosis. Assay used: immunoSEQ multiplex PCR; TCRdb lists only in-frame clones, some missing. The data hold approximately 45,000 clones, with approximately 90% observed a single time. Sample: CD4+ T cells from peripheral blood mononuclear cells, taken in the second trimester of pregnancy. The receptors derive from a female donor in good health, enrolled as a control in a pregnancy study.

This chain uses TRBV7-2 with TRBJ1-3; a weak D match, TRBD1 (6 bases). The CDR3 totals 14 residues. Germline V gene lookup returns CDR1 SGHTA and CDR2 FQGNSA. Trimming removed 5 bases from V and 3 bases from J, with 11 bases in between. DNA for the CDR3: TGTGCCAGCAGCACAGGGTCCTATGGAAACACCATATATTTT. It encodes CASSTGSYGNTIYF.

The chain links TRBV11-3 to TRBJ2-7, with TRBD1 matching 7 bases. Trimming at V came to 2 bases and at J to 3 bases, leaving 13 bases not matched to a gene. This CDR3 has 17 residues. From germline, CDR1 is SGHNT and CDR2 YENEEA. The chain's CDR3 is CASSLSGHEGALYEQYF. As DNA, the CDR3 is TGTGCCAGCAGCTTAAGTGGGCATGAGGGGGCTCTCTACGAGCAGTACTTC.

This chain connects TRBV11-3 to TRBJ2-7; possibly TRBD1 for D (6 bases). There are 13 residues in the CDR3. V was clipped by 5 bases and J by 6 bases, with 14 bases between them. Germline lookup yields CDR1 SGHNT and CDR2 YENEEA. The CDR3 loop is CASSPTGSGEQYF. CDR3 coding DNA: TGTGCCAGCAGCCCCACAGGGTCTGGCGAGCAGTACTTC. Looking up the rest from reference TRBV11-3 and TRBJ2-7 gives the full variable domain: EAGVVQSPRYKIIEKKQPVAFWCNPISGHNTLYWYLQNLGQGPELLIRYENEEAVDDSQLPKDRFSAERLKGVDSTLKIQPAELGDSAVYLCASSPTGSGEQYFGPGTRLTVT.

This rearrangement joins TRBV19 to TRBJ2-2; a possible D gene is TRBD2 (7 bases). V dropped 6 bases and J dropped 3 bases, with 14 bases sitting between them. Germline-derived CDR1 and CDR2 are LNHDA and SQIVND (reference sequence). The CDR3 runs to 15 residues. The CDR3 nucleotides read TGTGCCAGTAGAGAACGGGGGGCCTACACCGGGGAGCTGTTTTTT. Its protein is CASRERGAYTGELFF.

The chain joins TRBV18 to TRBJ1-1; unclear D gene. Germline lookup yields CDR1 KGHSH and CDR2 LQKENI. V was shortened by 1 base and J by 2 bases, with 8 bases between the two germline ends. The CDR3 sequence is 14 residues long. The CDR3 loop is CASSPRAQNTEAFF. In DNA form, the CDR3 reads TGTGCCAGCTCACCACGTGCACAAAACACTGAAGCTTTCTTT.

Only a few counts were recorded for this clone. This chain uses TRBV6-1 with TRBJ1-6, with D possibly matching TRBD1 (6 bases). Germline values: CDR1 MNHNS, CDR2 SASEGT. V lost 8 bases and J 4 bases, leaving 15 bases between the germline ends. This CDR3 has 15 residues. CDR3 DNA: TGTGCCAGCGGGGATAGGGGGTTTTATAATTCACCCCTCCACTTT. This translates into CASGDRGFYNSPLHF.

V is TRBV5-1 and J is TRBJ2-7; 9 bases are shared with TRBD1. Germline V gene sequence: CDR1 SGHRS, CDR2 YFSETQ. Germline trimming cut 4 bases from V and 1 base from J; bases unmatched to any gene: 9. This CDR3 region has 16 residues. The CDR3 sequence is CASSTRDRELSYEQYF. In nucleotides, the CDR3 is TGCGCCAGCAGCACGCGGGACAGGGAGCTTTCCTACGAGCAGTACTTC.

The chain uses TRBV6-1 and TRBJ1-5, with 7 bases aligning to TRBD1. V lost 2 bases, J lost 5 bases, and 6 bases stayed unmatched. The germline CDR1 and CDR2 sequences are MNHNS and SASEGT. The CDR3 spans 15 residues. The chain's CDR3 is CASSEPPQGDQPQHF. The CDR3 DNA reads TGTGCCAGCAGTGAACCCCCGCAGGGGGATCAGCCCCAGCATTTT.

The chain combines TRBV5-4 with TRBJ2-7; TRBD2 matches at 8 bases. V lost 0 bases, J lost 2 bases, and 4 bases stayed unmatched. Looked up from germline, CDR1 is SGHNT and CDR2 is YYREEE (reference sequence). The CDR3 consists of 15 residues. The CDR3 DNA is TGTGCCAGCAGCTTGGAAAGTAGCGGGGCCTACGAGCAGTACTTC. It encodes CASSLESSGAYEQYF.

This chain uses TRBV12-5 with TRBJ1-1, with no clear D. This CDR3 contains 17 residues. Between the trimmed V and J ends, which lost 4 bases and 6 bases, there was a span of 24 bases. The germline V gene has CDR1 LGHNT and CDR2 FRNRAP. Here the CDR3 reads CASGSHAPYLRIAEAFF. In DNA, the CDR3 is TGTGCTAGTGGTTCCCATGCCCCATACCTCAGGATCGCTGAAGCTTTCTTT. Using reference TRBV12-5 and TRBJ1-1 for the parts outside the CDR3, the full variable domain is DARVTQTPRHKVTEMGQEVTMRCQPILGHNTVFWYRQTMMQGLELLAYFRNRAPLDDSGMPKDRFSAEMPDATLATLKIQPSEPRDSAVYFCASGSHAPYLRIAEAFFGQGTRLTVV.

This rearrangement joins TRBV19 to TRBJ1-3; TRBD1 is a possible D gene (5 bases). Trimming took 3 bases from V and 2 from J, leaving 20 bases between them. The CDR3 is 18 amino acids. Germline loops: CDR1 LNHDA, CDR2 SQIVND (reference sequence). The CDR3 nucleotides are TGTGCCAGTAGTATCCCCGCGGGGGGGATCGGGGCTGGAAACACCATATATTTT. It specifies CASSIPAGGIGAGNTIYF.

V gene TRBV2 combines with J gene TRBJ1-6, with 8 bases lining up with TRBD1. Germline CDR1 reads SNHLY; CDR2 reads FYNNEI. The CDR3 spans 16 residues. Trimming at V came to 3 bases and at J to 4 bases, leaving 5 bases not matched to a gene. The DNA for the CDR3 is TGTGCCAGCAGTGATGCAGGGGGCAATTATAATTCACCCCTCCACTTT. This sequence encodes CASSDAGGNYNSPLHF.

The rearrangement joins TRBV2 to TRBJ1-2, with TRBD1 identical over 8 bases. Unmatched junction bases numbered 5, after V lost 1 base and J lost 4 bases. The CDR3 is made up of 15 amino acids. Germline CDR1 is SNHLY and CDR2 is FYNNEI. DNA of the CDR3: TGTGCCAGCAGTGAAGGCAGGGGGCGCGGCTATGGCTACACCTTC. The encoded protein is CASSEGRGRGYGYTF.

V and J are TRBV10-3 and TRBJ2-2; TRBD1 is a possible D gene (5 bases). Germline CDR1 ENHRY, CDR2 SYGVKD. Trimming stripped 2 bases from V and 7 bases from J, with 8 bases between. The CDR3 has 13 residues. The CDR3 nucleotides are TGTGCCATCAGTGAGCAGGGTGGCGGGGAGCTGTTTTTT. Protein product: CAISEQGGGELFF.

The V call is TRBV30, the J call TRBJ2-3, with TRBD1 as a possible D gene (5 bases). V shed 2 bases and J shed 0 bases, with 9 bases lying between them. CDR3 length equals 14 residues. Germline CDR1 GTSNPN, CDR2 SVGIG (reference sequence). The chain's CDR3 is CAWSSTVSTDTQYF. Here the CDR3 DNA reads TGTGCCTGGAGTTCGACAGTTAGCACAGATACGCAGTATTTT. Variable domain in full (rest from reference TRBV30 and TRBJ2-3): SQTIHQWPATLVQPVGSPLSLECTVEGTSNPNLYWYRQAAGRGLQLLFYSVGIGQISSEVPQNLSASRPQDRQFILSSKKLLLSDSGFYLCAWSSTVSTDTQYFGPGTRLTVL.

This rearrangement joins TRBV30 to TRBJ1-2; D remains unclear. Germline V CDR1 and CDR2: GTSNPN, SVGIG (reference sequence). V lost 6 bases and J lost 8, with 19 bases in between. The CDR3 runs to 13 residues. Here the CDR3 reads CACPPGGKDGYTF. The CDR3 region has the DNA TGTGCCTGCCCCCCCGGAGGGAAGGACGGCTACACCTTC. The full variable domain, with the rest looked up from reference TRBV30 and TRBJ1-2, is SQTIHQWPATLVQPVGSPLSLECTVEGTSNPNLYWYRQAAGRGLQLLFYSVGIGQISSEVPQNLSASRPQDRQFILSSKKLLLSDSGFYLCACPPGGKDGYTFGSGTRLTVV.

V is TRBV5-6 and J is TRBJ1-1; the D is unclear. Trimming pared 0 bases from V and 0 bases from J, leaving 6 bases between. Germline assignment: CDR1 SGHDT and CDR2 YYEEEE. The CDR3 extends over 14 amino acids. The chain's CDR3 is CASSLAVMNTEAFF. DNA for the CDR3: TGTGCCAGCAGCTTGGCGGTCATGAACACTGAAGCTTTCTTT.

The chain employs TRBV6-1 and TRBJ1-5; the D gene is possibly TRBD1 (5 bases). The CDR3 extends over 13 amino acids. Per germline, CDR1 MNHNS and CDR2 SASEGT. The V gene lost 4 bases and the J gene lost 6 bases, with 10 bases spanning the gap. The CDR3 DNA is TGTGCCAGCAGTGCAGGGATGGGTCAGCCCCAGCATTTT. This codes for CASSAGMGQPQHF.

The rearrangement uses TRBV14 and TRBJ2-1, with 11 bases aligning to TRBD1. CDR3 size: 15 residues. V shed 4 bases, J shed 5 bases, and the junction held 4 bases outside the gene matches. Germline CDR1 and CDR2: SGHDN and FVKESK. CDR3 amino acids: CASSRDRGRHNEQFF. In DNA, the CDR3 is TGTGCCAGCAGCCGGGACAGGGGGAGACACAATGAGCAGTTCTTC.

The chain employs TRBV4-3 and TRBJ1-3; D is uncertain. This CDR3 has 15 residues. Germline CDR1 is LGHNA and CDR2 is YSLEER. With 1 base removed from V and 3 bases from J, the gap between germline ends came to 10 bases. CDR3 nucleotide sequence: TGCGCCAGCAGCCAAGGTGTAGCTGGTGGAAACACCATATATTTT. Translated: CASSQGVAGGNTIYF.

This clone was seen only a few times. The CDR3 region has the DNA TGTGCCAGCAGTCCGGGACAGGGTTTGTACACTGAAGCTTTCTTT. Translation: CASSPGQGLYTEAFF. The chain is built from TRBV6-5 and TRBJ1-1; 9 bases agree with TRBD1. The CDR3 is 15 residues long. Germline V lookup: CDR1 MNHEY, CDR2 SVGAGI. Trimming removed 5 bases from V and 3 bases from J; junction bases left unmatched: 7.

This clone was picked up one time. The chain carries TRBV11-3 and TRBJ2-7; perhaps TRBD2 as D (5 bases). The CDR3 spans 15 residues. The germline gives CDR1 SGHNT, CDR2 YENEEA. V gave up 4 bases and J gave up 3 bases, with 16 bases separating them. The CDR3 region has the DNA TGTGCCAGCAGCTCGCCATTTGAGGGAAACTACGAGCAGTACTTC. Translation gives CASSSPFEGNYEQYF.

The chain employs TRBV5-4 and TRBJ1-2; weak D call: TRBD1 (5 bases). The CDR3 contains 14 residues. V lost 2 bases and J lost 7, with 15 bases in between. Germline V gene data show CDR1 as SGHNT and CDR2 as YYREEE (reference sequence). CDR3 amino acids: CASSLRRGLSGYTF. The CDR3 coding sequence is TGTGCCAGCAGCTTAAGAAGGGGCCTGAGTGGCTACACCTTC.

This chain uses TRBV19 with TRBJ1-3, with TRBD1 as a possible D gene (6 bases). Germline V gene data show CDR1 as LNHDA and CDR2 as SQIVND (reference sequence). Trimming shortened V by 5 bases and J by 0 bases, and 17 bases separated the two germline ends. The CDR3 spans 17 residues. The CDR3 nucleotides are TGTGCCAGTAGTTTACTACCGGGACAAGTCTCTGGAAACACCATATATTTT. Amino acid sequence: CASSLLPGQVSGNTIYF. Complete variable domain (other parts from reference TRBV19 and TRBJ1-3): DGGITQSPKYLFRKEGQNVTLSCEQNLNHDAMYWYRQDPGQGLRLIYYSQIVNDFQKGDIAEGYSVSREKKESFPLTVTSAQKNPTAFYLCASSLLPGQVSGNTIYFGEGSWLTVV.